This TCR beta chain is drawn from a study of cytomegalovirus exposure and HLA in healthy donors. The PCR contained 60 Vbeta and 13 Jbeta primers. Data came from immunoSEQ multiplex PCR; TCRdb stores just in-frame clones and leaves some out. The data show roughly 150,000 clones, roughly 85% seen once. With V trimmed by 1 base and J by 4 bases, 8 bases remained unmatched. The CDR3 extends over 16 amino acids. The V call is TRBV5-7, the J call TRBJ2-4; 7 bases map to TRBD1. TRBV5-7 is given ORF status, its function remaining uncertain. Sequenced input: PBMCs. The TCR sequence derives from a woman in her 30s in good health and CMV-seronegative. The CDR3: CASSLTRQGSKNIQYF. The CDR3 region has the DNA TGTGCCAGCAGCTTGACCCGACAGGGAAGTAAAAACATTCAGTACTTC.